Detailed here is one T cell receptor beta chain. Its antigen is as yet unknown. Ophthalmopathy not arising within 18 months of follow-up defined hyperthyroidism as stable. The source of the PBMCs was over 8.5 ml of fresh peripheral blood. These data belong to a study of Graves' ophthalmopathy and Graves' hyperthyroidism. Study-level information: Peripheral blood samples were taken at initial diagnosis, before any treatment. Study observations and caveats: Blood was where most expanded thyroid clonotypes above 0.001 frequency also turned up.

J lost 2 bases, V lost 5 bases, and 5 bases had no gene match. CDR1 is SGHNT, CDR2 YENEEA, per germline. There are 15 residues in the CDR3. Using RNA transcripts, the TCR beta CDR3 regions were amplified. The first-round RT-PCR employed HTBI primers together with the Qiagen OneStep RT-PCR kit. A multiplex PCR was then performed as the second round. TCRdb processed the multiplex PCR reads anew with MiXCR; each CDR3 protein has one entry. The table lists fewer than 650,000 distinct CDR3 sequences, about 24% of them singletons. This sequence joins TRBV11-3 and TRBJ2-5, with 10 bases aligning to TRBD2. The sequencing input was peripheral blood. This sequence was found in a woman aged 18-30 years with stable Graves' hyperthyroidism. Some clones in this sample may be carry-over from other donors' samples. The CDR3 loop is CASSIGTSEQETQYF. The CDR3, as DNA: TGTGCCAGCAGCATCGGGACTAGCGAACAAGAGACCCAGTACTTC.